The T cell receptor (beta chain) under discussion was sequenced for a study of T cells in Graves' hyperthyroidism and ophthalmopathy. Study outcomes and limitations: The authors' 13 V-J model separated ophthalmopathy from stable hyperthyroidism.

Using RNA transcripts as the source, TCR beta CDR3 regions were amplified. HTBI primers were the set used in a first-round RT-PCR of the TCR CDR3. TCRdb reanalysed the multiplex PCR reads using MiXCR and keeps one entry per CDR3 protein. The sample records about 350,000 distinct CDR3 sequences, more than 11% being singletons. The V gene lost 6 bases and the J gene lost 2 bases, with 20 bases spanning the gap. Germline V gene data show CDR1 as DFQATT and CDR2 as SNEGSKA (reference sequence). The CDR3 runs to 15 residues. On this clonotype: Its target is not known.

The chain links TRBV20-1 to TRBJ2-7; either TRBD1 or TRBD2 may supply D (5 bases each). Sequenced sample: blood. The source of this sequence is a woman in her 30s with Graves' hyperthyroidism. The CDR3 region is CSAPNGAERTYEQYF. DNA of the CDR3: TGCAGTGCCCCGAACGGGGCGGAACGCACCTACGAGCAGTACTTC.